This TCR beta chain was captured by sequencing in a study of cytomegalovirus exposure and HLA in healthy donors. Overall study findings and caveats: Associated with HLA alleles at 0.05 false discovery rate in a later analysis were some 18,000 TCR beta sequences.

13 Jbeta primers and 60 Vbeta primers were used for the PCR. The data were produced by immunoSEQ multiplex PCR, yet TCRdb's version contains in-frame clones alone and is incomplete. Among 150,000 to 200,000 clones listed, 82% were seen once. Germline CDR1 is MNHNS and CDR2 is SASEGT. CDR3 length: 13 amino acids. Trimming removed 7 bases from V and 7 bases from J; junction bases left unmatched: 5. On this clone itself: Its matching antigen is unknown.

The sequenced material came from PBMCs. The chain couples TRBV6-1 to TRBJ2-4; 9 bases are shared with TRBD1. This TCR was sampled from a male donor in good health and CMV-seropositive. The CDR3 is CASIQGAGNIQYF. As DNA, the CDR3 is TGTGCCAGCATACAGGGGGCTGGGAACATTCAGTACTTC.